The source of this TCR beta chain is a study of OX40 agonist ivuxolimab in advanced cancers. This CDR3 contains 15 residues. CDR1 and CDR2 (germline): MNHNY, SVGAGI (reference sequence). Trimming took 0 bases from V and 2 from J, leaving 10 bases between them. Produced via immunoSEQ multiplex PCR; TCRdb's table is partial and in-frame only. The sample yields 50,000 to 55,000 clones, 80% seen once. The rearrangement joins TRBV6-6 to TRBJ1-2; no clear D. This specimen consisted of CD4+ or CD8+ T cells sorted from blood, obtained in a trial of the OX40 agonist ivuxolimab. This receptor was taken from an adult with an advanced solid tumor such as melanoma, head and neck, liver or kidney cancer. Here the CDR3 DNA reads TGTGCCAGCAGTTACTCAGGCGGTGCCAACTATGGCTACACCTTC. Translated: CASSYSGGANYGYTF.